This T cell receptor beta chain was identified during a study of response to subunit inactivated influenza vaccine. Study-wide results and limits: The authors put forward the suggestion that each seasonal influenza vaccination may bring in only a limited number of new T cells.

TCRdb independently ran MiXCR on the RT-PCR reads; one entry per CDR3 protein. The sample shows around 300,000 distinct CDR3 sequences, approximately 20% of them seen only once. This clonotype has only a few counts. The antigen remains unidentified. Trimming took 7 bases from V and 8 from J, leaving 23 bases between them. The CDR3 is 16 amino acids. Germline CDR1 is MNHNS and CDR2 is SASEGT. This TCR came from a man between 50 and 69 years old who received an inactivated influenza vaccine. The chain carries TRBV6-1 and TRBJ1-4, with a tentative D call TRBD1 (6 bases). Material: PBMCs from blood, obtained about 20 months after vaccination. CDR3: CASTLMVHRVREKLFF. CDR3 nucleotide sequence: TGTGCCAGCACTCTGATGGTTCACAGGGTCCGGGAAAAACTGTTTTTT.